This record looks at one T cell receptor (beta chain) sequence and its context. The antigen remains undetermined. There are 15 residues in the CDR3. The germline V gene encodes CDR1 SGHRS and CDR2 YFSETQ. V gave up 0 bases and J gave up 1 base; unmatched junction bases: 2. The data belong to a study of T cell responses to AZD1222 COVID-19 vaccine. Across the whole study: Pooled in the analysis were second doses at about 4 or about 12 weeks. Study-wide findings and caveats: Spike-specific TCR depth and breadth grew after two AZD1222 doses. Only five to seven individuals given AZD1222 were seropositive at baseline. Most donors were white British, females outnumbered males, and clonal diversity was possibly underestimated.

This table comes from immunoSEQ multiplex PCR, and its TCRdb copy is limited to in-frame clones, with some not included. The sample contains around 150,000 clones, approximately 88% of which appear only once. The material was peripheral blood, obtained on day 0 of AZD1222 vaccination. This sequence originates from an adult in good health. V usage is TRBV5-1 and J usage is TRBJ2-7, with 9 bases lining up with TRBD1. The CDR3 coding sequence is TGCGCCAGCAGCTTGGCGGGACAGGGATCCTACGAGCAGTACTTC. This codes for CASSLAGQGSYEQYF.